Below, 29 T cell receptor beta chains from the same sample are listed, as sequenced in a study of identical twins. TCRdb fed the 5' RACE reads into MiXCR, producing one record per CDR3 protein. The sample includes around 570,000 distinct CDR3 sequences, 9.5% to 10% seen only once; the top ten take 3%. These records were also assigned to another study, of yellow fever vaccine responses in identical twins.

What was sequenced was PBMCs. The receptor set was obtained from a woman aged 18 to 35 in good health.

The rearrangement uses TRBV7-6 and TRBJ2-1, with D hard to call. Germline values: CDR1 SGHVS, CDR2 FNYEAQ. V lost 5 bases and J 6 bases, leaving 11 bases between the germline ends. The CDR3 spans 13 residues. The CDR3, as DNA: TGTGCCAGCAGCGCCCGGTGGGGCAATGAGCAGTTCTTC. Amino acids: CASSARWGNEQFF. Combining the CDR3 with reference TRBV7-6 and TRBJ2-1 gives the whole variable domain GAGVSQSPRYKVTKRGQDVALRCDPISGHVSLYWYRQALGQGPEFLTYFNYEAQQDKSGLPNDRFSAERPEGSISTLTIQRTEQRDSAMYRCASSARWGNEQFFGPGTRLTVL.

This clonotype was detected many times. This chain joins TRBV5-1 and TRBJ2-3, with D hard to call. The CDR3 runs to 13 residues. Between the trimmed V and J ends, which lost 4 bases and 5 bases, there was a span of 11 bases. Looked up from germline, CDR1 is SGHRS and CDR2 is YFSETQ. The CDR3 DNA reads TGCGCCAGCAGCCCCGAAAGGGTAGATACGCAGTATTTT. Its protein is CASSPERVDTQYF.

This chain joins TRBV28 and TRBJ2-2; D is unresolved. The CDR3 sequence is 14 residues long. Between the trimmed V and J ends, which lost 5 bases and 2 bases, there was a span of 9 bases. Germline CDR1 MDHEN, CDR2 SYDVKM. CDR3 in amino acids: CASSSNGNTGELFF. Written as DNA, the CDR3 is TGTGCCAGCAGTAGTAACGGTAACACCGGGGAGCTGTTTTTT.

V is TRBV28 and J is TRBJ2-5, with D uncertain. Germline CDR1 and CDR2: MDHEN and SYDVKM. The V and J ends lost 8 bases and 5 bases respectively, with 15 bases between them. The CDR3 totals 13 residues. CDR3 DNA: TGTGCCAGCCACATGTCCGCCCGGGAGACCCAGTACTTC. Translated: CASHMSARETQYF.

In this sample, this clonotype turned up many times. J is TRBJ1-4 and V is TRBV12-3 or TRBV12-4; a possible D gene is TRBD1 (6 bases). This CDR3 has 16 residues. Trimming took off 4 bases at V and 6 bases at J, with 18 bases between the two ends. The DNA for the CDR3 is TGTGCCAGCAGTTCGTCCGGACAGCCTTTTTATGAAAAACTGTTTTTT. Amino acids: CASSSSGQPFYEKLFF.

The table lists this clonotype with a few counts. The chain uses TRBV20-1 and TRBJ2-5, with D hard to call. Trimming took off 3 bases at V and 5 bases at J, with 16 bases between the two ends. In germline, CDR1 is DFQATT, CDR2 SNEGSKA (reference sequence). This CDR3 comprises 14 residues. This CDR3 reads CSASGGLAGETQYF. In nucleotides, the CDR3 is TGCAGTGCTAGTGGTGGTCTGGCCGGGGAGACCCAGTACTTC.

In its sample, this clonotype was seen a few times. The V gene is TRBV20-1, the J gene TRBJ1-5; 8 positions match TRBD1. The CDR3 runs 15 residues. Germline V gene data show CDR1 as DFQATT and CDR2 as SNEGSKA (reference sequence). Losses at the gene ends were 1 base for V and 3 bases for J; bases not matched to a gene: 5. CDR3 sequence reads: CSARVGQGVNQPQHF. The DNA for the CDR3 is TGCAGTGCTAGAGTAGGACAGGGCGTCAATCAGCCCCAGCATTTT.

The chain has TRBV29-1 and TRBJ2-2, with 7 bases that match TRBD1. Looked up from germline, CDR1 is SQVTM and CDR2 is ANQGSEA. After removal of 4 bases from V and 3 bases from J, the junction contained 2 bases not matched to a gene. The CDR3 consists of 13 residues. This CDR3 is CSVAGGDTGELFF. The CDR3 DNA is TGCAGCGTTGCAGGGGGAGACACCGGGGAGCTGTTTTTT.

The chain links TRBV29-1 to TRBJ2-7, with D tentatively TRBD1 or TRBD2 (5 bases each). V was pared by 5 bases and J by 4 bases, with 15 bases between. Germline V CDR1 and CDR2: SQVTM, ANQGSEA. The CDR3 totals 13 residues. In DNA form, the CDR3 reads TGCAGCGTTCGGGACCATAAAGCGTACGAGCAGTACTTC. Its translation is CSVRDHKAYEQYF.

The chain has TRBV7-9 and TRBJ2-3; TRBD1 aligns across 10 bases. Losses at the gene ends were 5 bases for V and 0 bases for J; bases not matched to a gene: 8. The CDR3 consists of 17 residues. The germline V gene has CDR1 SEHNR and CDR2 FQNEAQ (reference sequence). The CDR3, as DNA: TGTGCCAGCAGCAAGGGACAGGGGACTTCTAGCACAGATACGCAGTATTTT. Its translation: CASSKGQGTSSTDTQYF.

This clonotype was found many times. The chain has TRBV7-2 and TRBJ2-1; D possibly corresponds to TRBD2 (6 bases). The CDR3 spans 16 residues. Germline CDR1 is SGHTA and CDR2 is FQGNSA. The V end was cut by 0 bases, the J end by 8 bases, with 17 bases between. CDR3 residues: CASSLAVTRSRHEQFF. The CDR3 coding sequence is TGTGCCAGCAGCTTAGCCGTGACTAGGAGTCGGCATGAGCAGTTCTTC.

This clonotype was recorded at least ten times. The J gene is TRBJ2-7, the V gene TRBV20-1; 11 bases line up with TRBD1. V lost 5 bases, J lost 5 bases, and 5 bases stayed unmatched. The CDR3 sequence is 13 residues long. Germline V lookup: CDR1 DFQATT, CDR2 SNEGSKA (reference sequence). CDR3 sequence: CSASGQGVNEQYF. The DNA of the CDR3 is TGCAGTGCTTCGGGACAGGGGGTCAACGAGCAGTACTTC.

This clonotype has at least ten counts. The chain uses TRBV5-4 and TRBJ2-1, with D maybe TRBD2 (6 bases). The CDR3 loop spans 19 amino acids. Germline V lookup: CDR1 SGHNT, CDR2 YYREEE (reference sequence). V lost 2 bases, J lost 6 bases, and 27 bases lay in between. CDR3 residues: CASSFAGPGIVLASNEQFF. The CDR3 DNA reads TGTGCCAGCAGCTTTGCGGGGCCAGGGATTGTTCTAGCGTCCAATGAGCAGTTCTTC.

The table lists this clonotype with many counts. The rearrangement links TRBV20-1 to TRBJ2-2; D gene unclear. The CDR3 is 13 amino acids. Germline V gives CDR1 DFQATT, CDR2 SNEGSKA (reference sequence). The V end was cut by 7 bases, the J end by 2 bases, with 11 bases between. The CDR3 protein is CSGRSYNTGELFF. CDR3 nucleotide sequence: TGCAGTGGACGGAGTTATAACACCGGGGAGCTGTTTTTT.

The chain has TRBV20-1 and TRBJ2-4; D gene uncertain. V shed 5 bases and J shed 1 base, with 9 bases lying between them. Germline CDR1 DFQATT, CDR2 SNEGSKA (reference sequence). The CDR3 covers 13 residues. The CDR3 reads CSAHSRAKNIQYF. The CDR3 DNA is TGCAGTGCTCATTCCAGGGCCAAAAACATTCAGTACTTC.

This clonotype turned up a few times. The CDR3 region has the DNA TGTGCCAGCAGCTTTTTGGGGGGAGGGACCTACAATGAGCAGTTCTTC. Protein sequence: CASSFLGGGTYNEQFF. The rearrangement joins TRBV7-2 to TRBJ2-1, with 7 bases identical to TRBD2. Germline V gene sequence: CDR1 SGHTA, CDR2 FQGNSA. The CDR3 length is 16 residues. J was trimmed by 2 bases and V by 3 bases; bases with no gene match: 7.

This chain joins TRBV7-6 and TRBJ1-4; D unresolved. Germline V lookup: CDR1 SGHVS, CDR2 FNYEAQ. V dropped 4 bases and J dropped 6 bases, with 15 bases sitting between them. CDR3 length equals 15 residues. The CDR3 protein is CASSSWTPGDEKLFF. The CDR3 DNA is TGTGCCAGCAGCTCCTGGACCCCCGGGGATGAAAAACTGTTTTTT.

This clonotype came up a few times. The rearrangement links TRBV3-1 to TRBJ2-3, with 7 bases that match TRBD2. The ends lost 0 bases at V and 4 bases at J; junction bases unmatched: 16. The germline V gene has CDR1 LGHDT and CDR2 YNNKEL (reference sequence). The CDR3 totals 19 residues. This chain's CDR3 is CASSQDRLGAGVGPDTQYF. The CDR3 bases are TGTGCCAGCAGCCAAGATAGGCTTGGGGCGGGAGTCGGACCAGATACGCAGTATTTT.

Only a few counts were recorded for this clonotype. The gene calls are TRBV11-2 and TRBJ1-6; the D is unclear. The germline V gene has CDR1 SGHAT and CDR2 FQNNGV. This CDR3 region has 17 residues. V lost 0 bases to trimming and J lost 3 bases, with 12 bases between them. CDR3: CASSLDQGSVYNSPLHF. CDR3 DNA sequence: TGTGCCAGCAGCTTAGATCAAGGGTCTGTCTATAATTCACCCCTCCACTTT.

This clonotype turned up a few times. V gene TRBV27 combines with J gene TRBJ2-2; TRBD2 is a possible D gene (6 bases). Germline assignment: CDR1 MNHEY and CDR2 SMNVEV (reference sequence). The CDR3 runs 17 residues. The V gene lost 4 bases and the J gene lost 4 bases, with 19 bases spanning the gap. As DNA, the CDR3 is TGTGCCAGCAGTTCACCAAGGGACTTAAGAATCACCGGGGAGCTGTTTTTT. Protein: CASSSPRDLRITGELFF.

V usage is TRBV7-9 and J usage is TRBJ2-7; 9 positions agree with TRBD1. The junction had 7 bases not matched to a gene; V was cut back by 5 bases and J by 5 bases. Germline values: CDR1 SEHNR, CDR2 FQNEAQ (reference sequence). This CDR3 comprises 14 residues. The CDR3 sequence: CASSPTGGLDEQYF. For the CDR3, the DNA is TGTGCCAGCAGCCCGACAGGGGGTCTCGACGAGCAGTACTTC.

The V call is TRBV7-2, the J call TRBJ2-1, with 10 bases identical to TRBD2. Germline CDR1 is SGHTA and CDR2 is FQGNSA. J gave up 5 bases and V 0 bases, and 13 bases lay outside the gene matches. The CDR3 consists of 19 residues. CDR3 coding DNA: TGTGCCAGCAGCTTAGCGCACACTAGCGGGGCCTGGAGGCACAATGAGCAGTTCTTC. Encoded protein: CASSLAHTSGAWRHNEQFF.

This clonotype came up a few times. The chain joins TRBV29-1 to TRBJ2-1; perhaps TRBD2 as D (5 bases). The CDR3 sequence is 12 residues long. Germline loops: CDR1 SQVTM, CDR2 ANQGSEA. Trimming pared 4 bases from V and 7 bases from J, leaving 11 bases between. The CDR3 sequence is CSVAGYRNEQFF. The DNA of the CDR3 is TGCAGCGTTGCGGGGTACCGAAATGAGCAGTTCTTC.

V gene TRBV7-9 combines with J gene TRBJ2-3, with D unclear. This CDR3 has 14 amino acids. Trimming took off 0 bases at V and 10 bases at J, with 14 bases between the two ends. The germline gives CDR1 SEHNR, CDR2 FQNEAQ (reference sequence). CDR3: CASSLATGLGAQYF. CDR3 bases: TGTGCCAGCAGCTTAGCAACCGGGCTTGGGGCGCAGTATTTT.

The V call is TRBV11-2, the J call TRBJ2-1, with D hard to call. The germline CDR1 and CDR2 sequences are SGHAT and FQNNGV. The CDR3 runs 15 residues. The V gene lost 7 bases and the J gene lost 0 bases, with 13 bases spanning the gap. CDR3 nucleotides: TGTGCCAGCACCGTACTAAGCAGCTCCTACAATGAGCAGTTCTTC. Protein sequence: CASTVLSSSYNEQFF.

This clonotype turned up a few times. This chain joins TRBV11-2 and TRBJ2-5; 9 bases line up with TRBD1. There are 13 residues in the CDR3. Trimming removed 5 bases from V and 5 bases from J; junction bases left unmatched: 3. CDR1 is SGHAT, CDR2 FQNNGV, per germline. CDR3 DNA: TGTGCCAGCAGCGACGACAGGGGGGAGACCCAGTACTTC. It translates to CASSDDRGETQYF.

J is TRBJ2-1 and V is TRBV29-1; TRBD1 is a possible D gene (5 bases). Germline lookup yields CDR1 SQVTM and CDR2 ANQGSEA. The V and J ends lost 7 bases and 4 bases respectively, with 17 bases between them. This CDR3 is 14 amino acids long. CDR3 protein: CSDDSKSAYNEQFF. The CDR3 DNA follows: TGCAGCGACGACAGCAAGTCAGCGTACAATGAGCAGTTCTTC.

The chain couples TRBV5-1 to TRBJ1-1; D unclear. The CDR3 loop spans 14 amino acids. Per the germline V gene, CDR1 is SGHRS and CDR2 is YFSETQ. V was trimmed by 4 bases and J by 1 base, leaving 11 bases between them. This CDR3 is CASSTLGWNTEAFF. DNA for the CDR3: TGCGCCAGCAGCACCTTGGGATGGAACACTGAAGCTTTCTTT.

This clonotype occurred a few times. The CDR3 coding sequence is TGCAGCGTGGGACAGGGGGATGAGCAGTTCTTC. Protein: CSVGQGDEQFF. The V and J genes are TRBV29-1 and TRBJ2-1, with 11 bases lining up with TRBD1. Germline V gene data show CDR1 as SQVTM and CDR2 as ANQGSEA. V dropped 6 bases and J dropped 8; count of bases not matched to a gene: 0. This CDR3 has 11 amino acids.